This TCR beta chain was recovered during a study of T cells in Graves' hyperthyroidism and ophthalmopathy. Researchers amplified the TCR beta CDR3 regions from RNA transcripts. RT-PCR in the first round (using the HTBI primer set) targeted the TCR CDR3. MiXCR was run by TCRdb on the multiplex PCR reads, yielding one entry per CDR3 protein. The sample carries about 570,000 distinct CDR3 sequences, roughly 15% recorded once. The CDR3 runs to 12 residues. Looked up from germline, CDR1 is SEHNR and CDR2 is FQNEAQ (reference sequence). Note on this clonotype: One junction end disagrees with the germline gene, perhaps due to a read error.

Sequences were obtained from blood. The rearrangement uses TRBV7-9 and TRBJ1-3; the D is unclear. The source is a woman between 40 and 50 years old with Graves' hyperthyroidism. CDR3 sequence (DNA): TGTGCCATCACCATGGCTGGAAACACCACATATTTT. It yields the protein CAITMAGNTTYF.